Listed below are T cell receptor beta chains from one sample, sequenced in a study of response to subunit inactivated influenza vaccine. TCRdb reanalysed the RT-PCR reads using MiXCR and keeps one entry per CDR3 protein. The table has about 480,000 distinct CDR3 sequences, 10% to 15% seen once. The sample was PBMCs from blood, taken more than 35 days after vaccination. The receptor source for this set is a man between 45 and 60 years old who received an inactivated influenza vaccine. CDR3s include the opening cysteine and the closing phenylalanine or tryptophan. D genes are given only for firm matches. Part of the rows lack a size; the others show once, few, many or a class for expanded clones.

CDR3nt: TGTGCCAGCAGAAATTGGACAGGGAGGGGACACTATGGCTACACCTTC
CDR3aa: CASRNWTGRGHYGYTF
v_gene: TRBV6-4
j_gene: TRBJ1-2
d_gene: TRBD1
abundance: .

CDR3nt: TGTGCCTGGGGCCTGGATGCCGGGGAGCTGTTTTTT
CDR3aa: CAWGLDAGELFF
v_gene: TRBV30
j_gene: TRBJ2-2
d_gene: .
abundance: few

CDR3nt: TGCAGTGCAATAGGGACAGATACCTACAATGAGCAGTTCTTC
CDR3aa: CSAIGTDTYNEQFF
v_gene: TRBV20-1
j_gene: TRBJ2-1
d_gene: TRBD1
abundance: few

CDR3nt: TGTGCCAGCAGTTACCGACTGCGGACGACCTCCTACGAGCAGTACTTC
CDR3aa: CASSYRLRTTSYEQYF
v_gene: TRBV6-5
j_gene: TRBJ2-7
d_gene: .
abundance: .

CDR3nt: TGTGCCAGCAGAAACCCGGGACACTTAATGGGCGAGCAGTACTTC
CDR3aa: CASRNPGHLMGEQYF
v_gene: TRBV6-1
j_gene: TRBJ2-7
d_gene: .
abundance: .

CDR3nt: TGTGCCAGCAGCTTAATGGGGGTATCAGGTGATGAGCAGTTCTTC
CDR3aa: CASSLMGVSGDEQFF
v_gene: TRBV11-2
j_gene: TRBJ2-1
d_gene: .
abundance: many

CDR3nt: TGTGCCAGCAGGGGAGAACATAGCAATCAGCCCCAGCATTTT
CDR3aa: CASRGEHSNQPQHF
v_gene: TRBV7-2
j_gene: TRBJ1-5
d_gene: .
abundance: .

CDR3nt: TGCAGTGCTGCTCGGGACAGGGTCCTTGAGACCCAGTACTTC
CDR3aa: CSAARDRVLETQYF
v_gene: TRBV20-1
j_gene: TRBJ2-5
d_gene: TRBD1
abundance: few

CDR3nt: TGCGCCAGCAGCTTGGGGGCTAGCGGAACCTACGAGCAGTACTTC
CDR3aa: CASSLGASGTYEQYF
v_gene: TRBV5-1
j_gene: TRBJ2-7
d_gene: TRBD2
abundance: many

CDR3nt: TGTGCCAGCAGTCCCCGATCAGATACGCAGTATTTT
CDR3aa: CASSPRSDTQYF
v_gene: TRBV6-5
j_gene: TRBJ2-3
d_gene: .
abundance: few

CDR3nt: TGCAGTGCTAGAGATTGGCGGAGCACAGATACGCAGTATTTT
CDR3aa: CSARDWRSTDTQYF
v_gene: TRBV20-1
j_gene: TRBJ2-3
d_gene: .
abundance: few

CDR3nt: TGCGCCAGCAGCTTGTCGTCGGGGGGAATAGATACGCAGTATTTT
CDR3aa: CASSLSSGGIDTQYF
v_gene: TRBV5-1
j_gene: TRBJ2-3
d_gene: TRBD2
abundance: few

CDR3nt: TGCAGTGCTAGATGGGTAGCGGGAGAAGATACGCAGTATTTT
CDR3aa: CSARWVAGEDTQYF
v_gene: TRBV20-1
j_gene: TRBJ2-3
d_gene: TRBD2
abundance: few

CDR3nt: TGTGCCAGCAGCTTGGACGGCGGACGCTATGGCTACACCTTC
CDR3aa: CASSLDGGRYGYTF
v_gene: TRBV5-6
j_gene: TRBJ1-2
d_gene: .
abundance: few

CDR3nt: TGTGCCAGCAGTGTGGGACAGGAGGAGACCCAGTACTTC
CDR3aa: CASSVGQEETQYF
v_gene: TRBV28
j_gene: TRBJ2-5
d_gene: TRBD1
abundance: few

CDR3nt: TGTGCCAGCAGCTTAGCGATCCACAGGGGCGATGAGCAGTTCTTC
CDR3aa: CASSLAIHRGDEQFF
v_gene: TRBV7-9
j_gene: TRBJ2-1
d_gene: TRBD1
abundance: few

CDR3nt: TGTGCCAGCAGTGATCGAGCAGGGTACAATGAGCAGTTCTTC
CDR3aa: CASSDRAGYNEQFF
v_gene: TRBV25-1
j_gene: TRBJ2-1
d_gene: .
abundance: .

CDR3nt: TGCAGTGCTAGGGAAGCGGGGTTCACCTACGAGCAGTACTTC
CDR3aa: CSAREAGFTYEQYF
v_gene: TRBV20-1
j_gene: TRBJ2-7
d_gene: TRBD2
abundance: many